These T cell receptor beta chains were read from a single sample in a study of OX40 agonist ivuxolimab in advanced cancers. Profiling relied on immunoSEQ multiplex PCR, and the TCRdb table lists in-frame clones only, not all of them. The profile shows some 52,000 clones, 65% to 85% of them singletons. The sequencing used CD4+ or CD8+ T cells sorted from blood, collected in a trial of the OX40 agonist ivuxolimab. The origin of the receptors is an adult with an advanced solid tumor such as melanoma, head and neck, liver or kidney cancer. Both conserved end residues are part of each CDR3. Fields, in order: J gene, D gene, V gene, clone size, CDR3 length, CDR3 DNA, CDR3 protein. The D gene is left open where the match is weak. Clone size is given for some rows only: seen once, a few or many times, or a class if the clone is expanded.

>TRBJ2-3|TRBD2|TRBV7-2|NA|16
TGTGCCAGCAGCCTTAGGACTAGCGGGGGCCCAGATACGCAGTATTTT
CASSLRTSGGPDTQYF
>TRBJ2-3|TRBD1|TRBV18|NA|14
TGTGCCAGCTCACCGGGACAGAACACAGATACGCAGTATTTT
CASSPGQNTDTQYF
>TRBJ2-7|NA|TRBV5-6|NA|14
TGTGCCAGCAGCTTCAGGGTTGGAGGGTACGAGCAGTACTTC
CASSFRVGGYEQYF
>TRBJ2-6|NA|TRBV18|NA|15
TGTGCCAGCTCACTTCAGGCCCCCGGGGCCAACGTCCTGACTTTC
CASSLQAPGANVLTF
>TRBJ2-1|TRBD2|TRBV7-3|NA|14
TGTGCCAGCAGCTTACGAGCGGGAGATAATGAGCAGTTCTTC
CASSLRAGDNEQFF
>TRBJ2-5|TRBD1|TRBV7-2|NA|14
TGTGCCAGCAGCTCTAACAGGGGGGAAGAGACCCAGTACTTC
CASSSNRGEETQYF
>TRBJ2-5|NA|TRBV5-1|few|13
TGCGCCAGCAGGGAAGGGGATGGAGAGACCCAGTACTTC
CASREGDGETQYF
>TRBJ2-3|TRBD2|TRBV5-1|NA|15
TGCGCCAGCAGCACCGGGACTAGCGGCACAGATACGCAGTATTTT
CASSTGTSGTDTQYF
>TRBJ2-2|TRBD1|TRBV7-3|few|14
TGTGCCAGCAGCCGGGACAGGGGGACCGGGGAGCTGTTTTTT
CASSRDRGTGELFF
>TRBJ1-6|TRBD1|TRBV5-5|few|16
TGTGCCAGCACCCCGGGTTATAGGGGGCATAATTCACCCCTCCACTTT
CASTPGYRGHNSPLHF
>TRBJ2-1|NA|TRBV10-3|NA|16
TGTGCCATCAGTGAGGAGGGGTTAGCGGCTTACAATGAGCAGTTCTTC
CAISEEGLAAYNEQFF
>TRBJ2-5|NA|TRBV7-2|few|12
TGTGCCAGCAGCCCAACCGGGGAGACCCAGTACTTC
CASSPTGETQYF
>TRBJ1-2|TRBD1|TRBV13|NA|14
TGTGCCAGCAGCGTCTACCAGGGGGACTATGGCTACACCTTC
CASSVYQGDYGYTF
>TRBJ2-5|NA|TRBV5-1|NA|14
TGCGCCAGCAGCTACACCGGAGGAGGAGAGACCCAGTACTTC
CASSYTGGGETQYF
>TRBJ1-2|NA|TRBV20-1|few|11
TGCAGTGCTAGTACCGGGCACGGCTACACCTTC
CSASTGHGYTF
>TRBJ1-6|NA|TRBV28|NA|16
TGTGCCAGCAACCAACAGGGAAGCTCCTATAATTCACCCCTCCACTTT
CASNQQGSSYNSPLHF
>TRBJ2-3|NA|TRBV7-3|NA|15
TGTGCCAGCAGCTTAACGGGGGTCAGCACAGATACGCAGTATTTT
CASSLTGVSTDTQYF
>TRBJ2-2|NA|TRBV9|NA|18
TGTGCCAGCAGCGTAGGGGAACAGGGTAGTATTGGGACCGGGGAGCTGTTTTTT
CASSVGEQGSIGTGELFF
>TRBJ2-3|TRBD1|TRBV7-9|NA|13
TGTGCCAGCAGCCGACAGGGTTCCGATACGCAGTATTTT
CASSRQGSDTQYF
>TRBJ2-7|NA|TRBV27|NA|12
TGTGCCAGTTGGGACGGTTCCTACGAGCAGTACTTC
CASWDGSYEQYF
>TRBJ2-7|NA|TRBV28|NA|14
TGTGCCAGCAGTTTCTGGGGGGTGTGGCTCGAGCAGTACTTC
CASSFWGVWLEQYF
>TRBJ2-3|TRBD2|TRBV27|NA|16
TGTGCCAGCAGTCACAGACTAGCGGGCCCGAGGGATACGCAGTATTTT
CASSHRLAGPRDTQYF
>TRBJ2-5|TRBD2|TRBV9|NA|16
TGTGCCAGCAATGGACTAGCGGGAGGAGGCCAAGAGACCCAGTACTTC
CASNGLAGGGQETQYF
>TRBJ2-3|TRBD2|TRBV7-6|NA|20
TGTGCCAGCAGCTTAGCGCCCCACAGCGGGAGTGCGGGTAGCACAGATACGCAGTATTTT
CASSLAPHSGSAGSTDTQYF
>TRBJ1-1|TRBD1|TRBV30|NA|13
TGTGCCTGGACAGGGGGCGCCTACACTGAAGCTTTCTTT
CAWTGGAYTEAFF
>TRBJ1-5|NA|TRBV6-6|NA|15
TGTGCCAGCAGTTACCTAAGTGGGGGCAATCAGCCCCAGCATTTT
CASSYLSGGNQPQHF
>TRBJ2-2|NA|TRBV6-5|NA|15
TGTGCCAGCAGTTACTCGGATCACAACACCGGGGAGCTGTTTTTT
CASSYSDHNTGELFF
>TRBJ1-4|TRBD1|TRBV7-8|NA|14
TGTGCCAGCAGCCGTGGTGGACAGGATGAAAAACTGTTTTTT
CASSRGGQDEKLFF
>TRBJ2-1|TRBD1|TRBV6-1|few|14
TGTGCCAGCAGAACCGGGACAGCGTACAATGAGCAGTTCTTC
CASRTGTAYNEQFF
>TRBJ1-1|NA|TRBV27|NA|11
TGTGCCAGCAAGGGGAACACTGAAGCTTTCTTT
CASKGNTEAFF
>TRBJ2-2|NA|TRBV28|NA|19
TGTGCCAGCAGTCCACCGGGGCTTCGGGGGAGGTCGAACACCGGGGAGCTGTTTTTT
CASSPPGLRGRSNTGELFF
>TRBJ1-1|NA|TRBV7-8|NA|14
TGTGCCAGCAGCTTAGTTACCTCAAACACTGAAGCTTTCTTT
CASSLVTSNTEAFF